Sequencing of this T cell receptor (beta chain) was carried out in a study of blood T cell repertoires in COVID-19. Turning to the study itself: From T cells, B-cell-depleted T cells, or PBMCs came the material, which was cDNA or gDNA.

Original methodology: Amplification of reference gene primers provided the estimated nucleated cell counts. Using immunoSEQ multiplex PCR, the repertoire was profiled, and TCRdb retains in-frame clones only, with some absent. D and trimming come from the DNA, and the V and J calls and clone size come from that table. Among a few hundred thousand clones listed, around nine tenths were seen once. CDR3 size: 20 residues. CDR1 and CDR2 (germline): LNHDA, SQIVND (reference sequence). Trimming removed 0 bases from V and 6 bases from J, with 27 bases in between. The chain links TRBV19 to TRBJ2-4, with D possibly matching TRBD1 (6 bases). This TCR derives from a man aged 40-49 years who had recovered from COVID-19. The material sequenced was peripheral blood. CDR3 in DNA: TGTGCCAGTAGTATAGATGGGTTGGTCGGGACAACGGGTTGGGGAAACATTCAGTACTTC. It specifies CASSIDGLVGTTGWGNIQYF.